The T cell receptor (beta chain) described here comes from a study of T cell responses to AZD1222 COVID-19 vaccine. Sequenced by immunoSEQ multiplex PCR; TCRdb stores in-frame clones only, minus some. The sample contains 95,000 to 110,000 clones, 80% to 95% of which appear only once. Per germline, CDR1 LNHDA and CDR2 SQIVND (reference sequence). This CDR3 comprises 14 residues. The ends were cut back, 4 bases at V and 3 bases at J, with 9 bases in the middle. The chain combines TRBV19 with TRBJ2-2; D unresolved. This clonotype was obtained from an adult who received the AZD1222 COVID-19 vaccine. The material was peripheral blood, obtained 28 days after the second AZD1222 dose. As DNA, the CDR3 is TGTGCCAGTAGTAGTGGGCGATACACCGGGGAGCTGTTTTTT. Encoded protein: CASSSGRYTGELFF.